These 9 T cell receptor gamma chains were sequenced from one sample in a study of Vδ1+ human thymocytes. Which antigens these TCRs recognize remains unknown. Study results and caveats: In the thymus, TRG and TRD repertoires looked highly polyclonal with Gaussian CDR3 lengths.

Sequences come from RNA converted to cDNA by reverse transcription. CDR3 amplicons came from multiplex PCR with pooled V-gene forward and constant-region reverse primers. TCRdb reprocessed the multiplex PCR reads through CATT. The sample includes tens of thousands of gamma-chain clones, around 18% of them seen just once. Material: Vdelta1+ gamma-delta thymocytes from the thymus. Subset noted: FACS-sorted CD3+ TCRalphabeta- TCRVdelta1+ TCRVdelta2- thymocytes. The receptor source for this set is a boy under two years old who had congenital heart surgery.

This clone was counted between two and nine times. This may be a read error, as it is one base from a much larger clone. Other nucleotide sequences from this sample produce the same CDR3. This chain connects TRGV3 to TRGJ1 or TRGJ2. Unmatched junction bases numbered 5, after V lost 0 bases and J lost 3 bases. Germline V lookup: CDR1 VTNTFY, CDR2 YDVSTARD (reference sequence). The CDR3 spans 14 residues. This chain's CDR3 is CATWDRPGYYKKLF. The CDR3 DNA reads TGTGCCACCTGGGACAGGCCAGGTTATTATAAGAAACTCTTT.

The chain couples TRGV5 to TRGJ1 or TRGJ2. The germline gives CDR1 VINAFY, CDR2 YDVSNSKD. J lost 7 bases, V lost 0 bases, and 9 bases had no gene match. The CDR3 extends over 14 amino acids. CDR3 residues: CATWDRRLKYKKLF. In DNA form, the CDR3 reads TGTGCCACCTGGGACAGGCGCTTAAAATATAAGAAACTCTTT.

In its sample, this clone was seen a few times. The chain uses TRGV5 and TRGJP2. V was clipped by 3 bases and J by 0 bases; unmatched bases: 10. The CDR3 is 17 residues long. From germline, CDR1 is VINAFY and CDR2 YDVSNSKD. CDR3 DNA: TGTGCCACCTGGGACCCTCTAGGACATAGTAGTGATTGGATCAAGACGTTT. Translated: CATWDPLGHSSDWIKTF.

The genes are TRGV4 and TRGJ1 or TRGJ2. The CDR3 sequence is 11 residues long. The V gene end was trimmed by 1 base and the J gene end by 15 bases; junction bases not matched to a gene: 9. Per the germline V gene, CDR1 is EGSTGY and CDR2 is YDSYTSSV. The CDR3 region has the DNA TGTGCCACCTGGGATGGTGATTTCGTACTCTTT. It codes for CATWDGDFVLF.

The rearrangement joins TRGV9 to TRGJ1 or TRGJ2. This CDR3 is built from 16 residues. Germline V gene data show CDR1 as GITISATS and CDR2 as ISYDGTV (reference sequence). Trimming removed 5 bases from V and 1 base from J; junction bases left unmatched: 14. The CDR3 DNA is TGTGCCTTGTGGGGCCTTGGGGCCAAAAATTATTATAAGAAACTCTTT. As protein: CALWGLGAKNYYKKLF.

This clone was seen only a few times. The chain recombines TRGV3 with TRGJ1 or TRGJ2. Germline trimming cut 3 bases from V and 3 bases from J; bases unmatched to any gene: 8. Germline CDR1 and CDR2: VTNTFY and YDVSTARD (reference sequence). There are 14 residues in the CDR3. The CDR3 sequence is CATWDRSLYYKKLF. The CDR3 nucleotides are TGTGCCACCTGGGACCGGTCCCTTTATTATAAGAAACTCTTT.

This clone turned up a few times. The sample has other DNA sequences that encode this CDR3 too. The V and J genes are TRGV2 and TRGJ1 or TRGJ2. Germline CDR1 and CDR2: EGSNGY and YDSYNSKV. V lost 0 bases, J lost 6 bases, and 5 bases stayed unmatched. The CDR3 is 13 residues long. Here the CDR3 reads CATWDGRVYKKLF. The CDR3 coding sequence is TGTGCCACCTGGGACGGGCGTGTTTATAAGAAACTCTTT.

This chain uses TRGV9 with TRGJ1 or TRGJ2. Germline V lookup: CDR1 GITISATS, CDR2 ISYDGTV (reference sequence). Unmatched junction bases numbered 7, after V lost 0 bases and J lost 8 bases. This CDR3 is 13 amino acids long. CDR3 sequence: CALWEVSNHKKLF. The CDR3 bases are TGTGCCTTGTGGGAGGTGTCCAACCATAAGAAACTCTTT.

Details on this clone: This may be a read error: a much more frequent sequence differs by one nucleotide. The chain combines TRGV5 with TRGJ1 or TRGJ2. From germline, CDR1 is VINAFY and CDR2 YDVSNSKD. The CDR3 sequence is 12 residues long. The J segment lost 2 bases and the V segment lost 5 bases, leaving 3 bases of the junction unmatched. CDR3 nucleotides: TGTGCCACCTGGGCGGATTATTATAAGAAACTCTTT. This translates into CATWADYYKKLF.